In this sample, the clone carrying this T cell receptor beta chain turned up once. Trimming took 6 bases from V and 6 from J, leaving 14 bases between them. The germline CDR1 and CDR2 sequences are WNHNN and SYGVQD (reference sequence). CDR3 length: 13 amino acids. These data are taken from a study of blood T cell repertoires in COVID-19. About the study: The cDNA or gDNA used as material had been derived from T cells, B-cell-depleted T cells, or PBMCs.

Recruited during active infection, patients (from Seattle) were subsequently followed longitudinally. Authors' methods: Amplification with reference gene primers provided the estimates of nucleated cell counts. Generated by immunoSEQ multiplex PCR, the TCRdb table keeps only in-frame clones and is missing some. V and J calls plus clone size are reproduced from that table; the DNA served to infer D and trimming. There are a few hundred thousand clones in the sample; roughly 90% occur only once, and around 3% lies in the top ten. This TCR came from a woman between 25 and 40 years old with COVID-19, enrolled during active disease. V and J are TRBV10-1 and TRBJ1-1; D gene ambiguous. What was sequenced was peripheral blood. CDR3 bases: TGCGCCAGCAGGCAGGAGGGAGCGGCTGAAGCTTTCTTT. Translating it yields CASRQEGAAEAFF.